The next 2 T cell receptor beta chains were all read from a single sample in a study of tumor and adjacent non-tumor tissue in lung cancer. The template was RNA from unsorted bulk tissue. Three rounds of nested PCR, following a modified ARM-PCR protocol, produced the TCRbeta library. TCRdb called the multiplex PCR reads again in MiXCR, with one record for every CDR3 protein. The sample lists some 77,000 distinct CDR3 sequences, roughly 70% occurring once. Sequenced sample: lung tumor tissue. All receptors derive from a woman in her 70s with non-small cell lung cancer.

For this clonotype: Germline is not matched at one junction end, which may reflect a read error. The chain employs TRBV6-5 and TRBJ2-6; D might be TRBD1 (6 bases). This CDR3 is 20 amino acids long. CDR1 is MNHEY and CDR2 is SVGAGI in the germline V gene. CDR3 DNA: TGTGCCGGCAGCCGTTCCGGGACACCTCGCGGCGGATCTGGGGCCAACGTCCTGACTTTC. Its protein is CAGSRSGTPRGGSGANVLTF.

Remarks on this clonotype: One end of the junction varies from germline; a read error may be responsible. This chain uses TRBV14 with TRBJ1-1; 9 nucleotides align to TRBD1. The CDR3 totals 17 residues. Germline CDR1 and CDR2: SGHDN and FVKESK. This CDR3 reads CASSQDLGTGLDTKAFF. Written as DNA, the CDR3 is TGTGCCAGCAGCCAGGATTTGGGGACAGGGTTGGACACTAAAGCTTTCTTT.